The 29 T cell receptor delta chains listed next were all sequenced from one sample in a study of Vδ1+ human thymocytes. The study's findings and limits: Highly polyclonal TRG and TRD repertoires with Gaussian CDR3 length distributions appeared in thymus.

No antigen has been assigned to these receptors. RNA was extracted from the cells and then reverse transcribed. The CDR3 regions were amplified by multiplex PCR from V-gene primers to a constant-region primer. TCRdb reprocessed the multiplex PCR reads using CATT. The repertoire holds 24,000 or so delta-chain clones, 25% to 35% seen once, with around 1.6% in the top ten. Specimen: Vdelta1+ gamma-delta thymocytes from the thymus. Indicated subset: FACS-sorted CD3+ TCRalphabeta- TCRVdelta1+ TCRVdelta2- thymocytes. The receptors stem from a boy under two years old who had congenital heart surgery.

A few counts support this clone. Compared with germline, one end of the junction differs, possibly owing to a read error. The chain has TRDV1 and TRDJ1; D tentatively fits TRDD2 or TRDD3 (9 bases each). This CDR3 spans 17 amino acids. CDR1 and CDR2 from the germline V gene are TSWWSYY and QGS. The CDR3 spells CALGEVLPTVLGDRLIF. DNA for the CDR3: TGTGCTCTTGGGGAAGTCCTTCCTACGGTTTTGGGGGATAGACTCATCTTT.

Only a few counts were recorded for this clone. This chain connects TRDV1 to TRDJ1, with unresolved D. V shed 6 bases and J shed 0 bases, with 20 bases lying between them. CDR1 and CDR2 from the germline V gene are TSWWSYY and QGS. The CDR3 has 17 residues. The CDR3 is CALGLISPSTYTDKLIF. The DNA of the CDR3 is TGTGCTCTTGGCCTAATTTCCCCCTCCACCTACACCGATAAACTCATCTTT.

This clone was counted only a few times. The rearrangement joins TRDV1 to TRDJ1; D gene unclear. The CDR3 sequence is 18 residues long. Trimming shortened V by 1 base and J by 0 bases, and 18 bases separated the two germline ends. Germline CDR1 reads TSWWSYY; CDR2 reads QGS. The DNA for the CDR3 is TGTGCTCTTGGGGAACCGGACTCGCGCGGGCAATACACCGATAAACTCATCTTT. It encodes CALGEPDSRGQYTDKLIF.

The V and J genes are TRDV1 and TRDJ1; D gene ambiguous. Germline V gene sequence: CDR1 TSWWSYY, CDR2 QGS. This CDR3 is built from 12 residues. The germline V and J ends were trimmed by 3 bases and 11 bases, with 13 bases remaining between them. The CDR3 nucleotides read TGTGCTCTTGGGGATCGTCCTCCGAGCCTCATCTTT. Protein: CALGDRPPSLIF.

This chain links TRDV1 with TRDJ1, with TRDD3 matching over 8 bases. The length of the CDR3 is 21 residues. CDR1 and CDR2 from the germline V gene are TSWWSYY and QGS. The junction had 18 bases not matched to a gene; V was cut back by 0 bases and J by 0 bases. The CDR3 spells CALGELPINVLGVQYTDKLIF. In nucleotides, the CDR3 is TGTGCTCTTGGGGAACTTCCGATTAACGTACTGGGGGTCCAGTACACCGATAAACTCATCTTT.

This clone was counted only a few times. The chain is built from TRDV1 and TRDJ1, with D possibly being TRDD2 (5 bases). Germline V gene sequence: CDR1 TSWWSYY, CDR2 QGS. Trimming took off 1 base at V and 3 bases at J, with 27 bases between the two ends. This CDR3 region has 20 residues. The DNA of the CDR3 is TGTGCTCTTGGGGAACCCCCCCTACATTTCGGTGGGCGGTGGTCCGATAAACTCATCTTT. Translated, it gives CALGEPPLHFGGRWSDKLIF.

A few counts support this clone. This chain links TRDV1 with TRDJ1; maybe TRDD3 (6 bases). The CDR3 totals 16 residues. V shed 9 bases and J shed 0 bases, with 20 bases lying between them. Per the germline V gene, CDR1 is TSWWSYY and CDR2 is QGS. CDR3 region: CALRICRGDDTDKLIF. CDR3 in DNA: TGTGCTCTGCGCATCTGTCGGGGGGACGACACCGATAAACTCATCTTT.

The chain combines TRDV1 with TRDJ1; TRDD3 agrees at 8 bases. This CDR3 has 18 amino acids. V was pared by 2 bases and J by 0 bases, with 11 bases of the junction left unmatched. In germline, CDR1 is TSWWSYY, CDR2 QGS. CDR3 region: CALGERGGIRGHTDKLIF. The CDR3 DNA is TGTGCTCTTGGGGAAAGAGGAGGGATACGGGGGCACACCGATAAACTCATCTTT.

A word on this clone: A read error may be the cause here, since a much bigger clone is one base away. The chain has TRDV1 and TRDJ1; 7 bases match TRDD3. The V gene's germline CDR1 is TSWWSYY and CDR2 QGS. With 0 bases clipped from V and 0 bases from J, the junction kept 13 bases outside the gene matches. The CDR3 sequence is 19 residues long. The CDR3 nucleotides read TGTGCTCTTGGGGAACTTAGGGAAGGCTGGGGGGACTACACCGATAAACTCATCTTT. It codes for CALGELREGWGDYTDKLIF.

Comments on this clone: This CDR3 is also generated by other DNA sequences in the sample. The chain uses TRDV1 and TRDJ1; 9 bases fit TRDD3. Trimming took 1 base from V and 12 from J; bases not matched to a gene: 21. Germline V CDR1 and CDR2: TSWWSYY, QGS. CDR3 length: 18 amino acids. The CDR3 coding sequence is TGTGCTCTTGGGGAACAGGTCCAACAAACTGGGGGACCGCGGGCGATCATCTTT. As protein: CALGEQVQQTGGPRAIIF.

This chain uses TRDV1 with TRDJ1; no definite D call. The CDR3 has 17 amino acids. V shed 3 bases and J shed 2 bases, with 19 bases lying between them. Germline V gives CDR1 TSWWSYY, CDR2 QGS. CDR3 in amino acids: CALGERPRSRPTDKLIF. The CDR3 bases are TGTGCTCTTGGGGAGCGTCCGAGGAGTAGGCCAACCGATAAACTCATCTTT.

Only a few counts were recorded for this clone. V gene TRDV1 combines with J gene TRDJ1; 13 nucleotides agree with TRDD3. V was pared by 5 bases and J by 3 bases, with 24 bases of the junction left unmatched. CDR1 TSWWSYY and CDR2 QGS come from the germline V gene. This CDR3 spans 22 amino acids. CDR3 residues: CALGPPAPSEYWGIRDSDKLIF. As DNA, the CDR3 is TGTGCTCTTGGGCCTCCCGCTCCCTCGGAGTACTGGGGGATACGAGACTCCGATAAACTCATCTTT.

This chain connects TRDV2 to TRDJ1, with 7 bases matching TRDD3. Germline assignment: CDR1 GEAIGNYY and CDR2 EKD. The CDR3 is made up of 20 amino acids. V gave up 5 bases and J gave up 0 bases; unmatched junction bases: 23. The CDR3 loop is CACALHTPHLGIKYTDKLIF. The CDR3 DNA is TGTGCCTGTGCCTTACATACACCGCACTTGGGGATAAAGTACACCGATAAACTCATCTTT.

This clone came up once. This clone may be a read error of a much larger clone one base away. The sample holds other DNA sequences that translate to the same CDR3. The chain is built from TRDV1 and TRDJ1; 10 bases are shared with TRDD3. The CDR3 has 20 residues. CDR1 and CDR2 (germline): TSWWSYY, QGS. DNA of the CDR3: TGTGCCCTTGGGGAAGCGATCGTGGTGGGGGATACCCTGTACACCGATAAACTCATCTTT. Translation: CALGEAIVVGDTLYTDKLIF.

In its sample, this clone was seen a few times. The chain links TRDV1 to TRDJ1; a possible D gene is TRDD2 (6 bases). Germline CDR1 and CDR2: TSWWSYY and QGS. Trimming took off 3 bases at V and 7 bases at J, with 21 bases between the two ends. CDR3 length: 16 residues. This CDR3 is CALGEYSPTLTLKLIF. CDR3 in DNA: TGTGCTCTTGGGGAGTACAGTCCTACCCTCACCCTTAAACTCATCTTT.

This clone was counted a few times. V and J are TRDV1 and TRDJ1; D ambiguous. Germline CDR1 TSWWSYY, CDR2 QGS. The ends were cut back, 4 bases at V and 6 bases at J, with 18 bases in the middle. CDR3 length: 15 amino acids. The CDR3, as DNA: TGTGCTCTTGGGGCCCGTCCGGAAAATGATCATAAACTCATCTTT. Its protein product is CALGARPENDHKLIF.

The genes are TRDV1 and TRDJ2; tentatively, D is TRDD3 (6 bases). From germline, CDR1 is TSWWSYY and CDR2 QGS. The V gene lost 2 bases and the J gene lost 13 bases, with 23 bases spanning the gap. The CDR3 has 16 amino acids. CDR3 in amino acids: CALGEIKGGNNVRLFF. In DNA, the CDR3 is TGTGCTCTTGGGGAAATAAAAGGGGGGAACAATGTACGACTCTTCTTT.

In the case of this clone: Its ends do not fully match the called genes, so a read error is possible. The chain uses TRDV1 and TRDJ1; 13 bases are shared with TRDD3. This CDR3 spans 25 amino acids. The germline gives CDR1 TSWWSYY, CDR2 QGS. CDR3 bases: TGTGCTCTATCATGCCCAACGGATTCCCGGGGACTGGGGGATACGAGCAGCAGGGTCACCGATAAACGCATCTTT. It specifies CALSCPTDSRGLGDTSSRVTDKRIF.

The chain combines TRDV1 with TRDJ1; 8 nucleotides align to TRDD3. V gave up 5 bases and J gave up 7 bases; unmatched junction bases: 24. The CDR3 runs 19 residues. Germline V gene lookup returns CDR1 TSWWSYY and CDR2 QGS. In DNA form, the CDR3 reads TGTGCTCTTGGGCTCAAGGCCTTCACCCATGTACTGGGGGGGTGTAAACTCATCTTT. Translating it yields CALGLKAFTHVLGGCKLIF.

V usage is TRDV1 and J usage is TRDJ1, with 12 bases aligning to TRDD3. V lost 4 bases, J lost 0 bases, and 21 bases stayed unmatched. Germline V gene sequence: CDR1 TSWWSYY, CDR2 QGS. The CDR3 consists of 22 residues. CDR3 sequence reads: CALGVNNSSRLGDTGDTDKLIF. The CDR3 bases are TGTGCTCTTGGGGTAAATAATTCCTCTCGACTGGGGGATACCGGGGACACCGATAAACTCATCTTT.

The chain joins TRDV1 to TRDJ2, with TRDD3 matching 10 bases. The ends lost 3 bases at V and 1 base at J; junction bases unmatched: 23. This CDR3 has 23 amino acids. Germline V gene lookup returns CDR1 TSWWSYY and CDR2 QGS. CDR3 sequence: CALGDLNPLPRGIRGVLTAQLFF. The CDR3 DNA reads TGTGCTCTTGGGGACCTCAACCCCCTTCCTAGGGGGATACGGGGTGTTTTGACAGCACAACTCTTCTTT.

About this clone: A much bigger clone sits one base away, suggesting this may be a read error. V and J are TRDV1 and TRDJ1; D is unclear. V was shortened by 1 base and J by 0 bases, with 42 bases between the two germline ends. There are 26 residues in the CDR3. The germline V gene encodes CDR1 TSWWSYY and CDR2 QGS. This CDR3 is CALGEHPPGQFYEGCFFQRYTDKLIF. The CDR3 DNA reads as TGTGCTCTTGGGGAACATCCTCCAGGCCAATTTTATGAGGGCTGCTTTTTCCAAAGGTACACCGATAAACTCATCTTT.

By share, this clone counts as medium-sized. In the same sample, other DNA sequences code for this CDR3. This chain uses TRDV1 with TRDJ1, with 8 positions matching TRDD3. The CDR3 has 20 amino acids. Germline loops: CDR1 TSWWSYY, CDR2 QGS. The V and J ends lost 1 base and 0 bases, in that order; junction bases with no gene match: 16. CDR3 sequence reads: CALGEPLRYGGGSYTDKLIF. CDR3 DNA: TGTGCTCTTGGGGAACCGCTACGGTACGGTGGGGGATCGTACACCGATAAACTCATCTTT.

The chain links TRDV1 to TRDJ1, with 8 bases lining up with TRDD3. In germline, CDR1 is TSWWSYY, CDR2 QGS. V shed 2 bases, J shed 0 bases, and the junction held 14 bases outside the gene matches. This CDR3 has 19 amino acids. The CDR3 nucleotides read TGTGCTCTTGGGGAAGGGGGATATATGGGGGGCCCGTACACCGATAAACTCATCTTT. Its protein is CALGEGGYMGGPYTDKLIF.

This clone is deemed medium-sized (0.01 to 0.1%). This chain links TRDV1 with TRDJ2; 10 nucleotides match TRDD3. V dropped 2 bases and J dropped 7; count of bases not matched to a gene: 13. Per germline, CDR1 TSWWSYY and CDR2 QGS. The CDR3 totals 18 residues. DNA of the CDR3: TGTGCTCTTGGGGAAAGCCCCCGGGGGATACGCGATGGAGCACAACTCTTCTTT. It codes for CALGESPRGIRDGAQLFF.

This clone is medium-sized in the sample. The rearrangement joins TRDV1 to TRDJ1; 8 nucleotides agree with TRDD2. Unmatched junction bases numbered 6, after V lost 3 bases and J lost 0 bases. The CDR3 is made up of 16 amino acids. Per germline, CDR1 TSWWSYY and CDR2 QGS. CDR3 nucleotides: TGTGCTCTTGGGGATTCTTCCTACCGGTACACCGATAAACTCATCTTT. This translates into CALGDSSYRYTDKLIF.

J is TRDJ1 and V is TRDV1, with D tentatively TRDD3 (6 bases). The CDR3 length is 19 residues. The germline V gene has CDR1 TSWWSYY and CDR2 QGS. Between the trimmed V and J ends, which lost 2 bases and 7 bases, there was a span of 29 bases. The CDR3 here is CALGETGPMRGTKGVKLIF. The CDR3 bases are TGTGCTCTTGGGGAAACGGGCCCTATGCGGGGGACGAAGGGAGTTAAACTCATCTTT.

With regard to this clone: Other DNA sequences in this sample translate to the same CDR3. This chain connects TRDV1 to TRDJ1, with 8 bases that match TRDD3. Germline CDR1 TSWWSYY, CDR2 QGS. Trimming removed 3 bases from V and 0 bases from J; junction bases left unmatched: 9. The CDR3 length is 17 residues. The CDR3 DNA reads as TGTGCTCTTGGGGAGCAAGGGATACGCGTGTACACCGATAAACTCATCTTT. Translation: CALGEQGIRVYTDKLIF.

As regards this clone: Just one base apart from a much larger clone, this may be a read error. V is TRDV1 and J is TRDJ1; D unresolved. Trimming removed 8 bases from V and 4 bases from J, with 32 bases in between. Germline V gene sequence: CDR1 TSWWSYY, CDR2 QGS. The CDR3 is 19 amino acids. CDR3 residues: CALRVLSPLGSRRFDKLIF. The CDR3, as DNA: TGTGCTCTTAGGGTCTTATCCCCACTAGGGTCCCGTCGGTTCGATAAACTCATCTTT.